This entry describes one T cell receptor (beta chain). Per germline, CDR1 SNHLY and CDR2 FYNNEI. CDR3 size: 14 residues. V gave up 7 bases and J gave up 0 bases, with 12 bases separating them. This sample stems from a study of blood T cell repertoires in COVID-19. Overall study context: T cells, B-cell-depleted T cells, or PBMCs provided the cDNA or gDNA that served as material.

Under the authors' procedure: Amplifying reference gene primers gave estimates of nucleated cell counts. This table comes from immunoSEQ multiplex PCR, and its TCRdb copy is limited to in-frame clones, with some not included. V and J calls and clone size are copied from that table; D and trimming were computed from the DNA. This table holds approximately 91,000 clones, approximately 80% found once. The rearrangement joins TRBV2 to TRBJ1-1; tentative D call: TRBD1 (5 bases). The receptor's source is a human donor in a cohort sampled during active COVID-19. Sequenced input: peripheral blood. The CDR3 region is CASIQGFLNTEAFF. As DNA, the CDR3 is TGTGCCAGCATCCAGGGTTTCTTGAACACTGAAGCTTTCTTT.